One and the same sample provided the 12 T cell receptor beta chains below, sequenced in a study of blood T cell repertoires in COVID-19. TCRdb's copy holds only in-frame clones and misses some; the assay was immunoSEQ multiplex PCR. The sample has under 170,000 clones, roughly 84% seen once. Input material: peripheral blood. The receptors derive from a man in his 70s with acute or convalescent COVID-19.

The CDR3 loop is CASAPALGGTDTQYF. The CDR3 region has the DNA TGTGCCAGCGCCCCCGCCCTCGGGGGCACAGATACGCAGTATTTT. V usage is TRBV6-5 and J usage is TRBJ2-3; D may be TRBD2 (5 bases). Germline CDR1 MNHEY, CDR2 SVGAGI. V lost 8 bases, J lost 1 base, and 16 bases lay in between. The CDR3 has 15 residues.

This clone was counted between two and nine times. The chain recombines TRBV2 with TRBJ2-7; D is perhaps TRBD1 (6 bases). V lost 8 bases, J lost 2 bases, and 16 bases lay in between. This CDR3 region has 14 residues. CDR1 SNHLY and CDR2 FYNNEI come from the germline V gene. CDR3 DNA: TGTGCCAGCTCGAGGGGGACCGAGACCTACGAGCAGTACTTC. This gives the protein CASSRGTETYEQYF.

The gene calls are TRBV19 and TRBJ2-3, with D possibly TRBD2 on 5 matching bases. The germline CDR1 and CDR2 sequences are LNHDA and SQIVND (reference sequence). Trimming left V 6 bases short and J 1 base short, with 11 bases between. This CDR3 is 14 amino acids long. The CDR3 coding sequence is TGTGCCAGTAGGGCAGTCGGGGGCACAGATACGCAGTATTTT. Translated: CASRAVGGTDTQYF.

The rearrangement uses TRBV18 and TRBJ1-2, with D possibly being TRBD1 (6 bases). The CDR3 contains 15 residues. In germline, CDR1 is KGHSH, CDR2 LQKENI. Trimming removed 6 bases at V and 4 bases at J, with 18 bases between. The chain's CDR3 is CASSPNGDKAYGYTF. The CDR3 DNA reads TGTGCCAGCTCCCCAAACGGGGACAAGGCCTATGGCTACACCTTC. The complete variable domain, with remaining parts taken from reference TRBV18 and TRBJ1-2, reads NAGVMQNPRHLVRRRGQEARLRCSPMKGHSHVYWYRQLPEEGLKFMVYLQKENIIDESGMPKERFSAEFPKEGPSILRIQQVVRGDSAAYFCASSPNGDKAYGYTFGSGTRLTVV.

The DNA for the CDR3 is TGTGCCAGCAGCTTGGGGGGAGCCCTCAACTATGGCTACACCTTC. This sequence encodes CASSLGGALNYGYTF. V and J are TRBV5-8 and TRBJ1-2; D not certain. V shed 0 bases and J shed 2 bases, with 11 bases lying between them. The germline CDR1 and CDR2 sequences are SGHTS and YDEGEE. This CDR3 is built from 15 residues.

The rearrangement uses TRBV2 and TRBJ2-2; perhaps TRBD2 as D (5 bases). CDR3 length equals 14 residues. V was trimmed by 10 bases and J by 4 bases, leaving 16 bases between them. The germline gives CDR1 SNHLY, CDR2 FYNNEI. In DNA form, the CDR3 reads TGTGCCACCCCTCGGGAAGGGATCACCGGGGAGCTGTTTTTT. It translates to CATPREGITGELFF.

As DNA, the CDR3 is TGTGCTAGTGGTTTGGTTGACTACCAAGAGACCCAGTACTTC. The encoded protein is CASGLVDYQETQYF. The chain is built from TRBV12-5 and TRBJ2-5; no reliable D call. V was shortened by 0 bases and J by 0 bases, with 5 bases between the two germline ends. CDR1 LGHNT and CDR2 FRNRAP come from the germline V gene. The CDR3 is made up of 14 amino acids.

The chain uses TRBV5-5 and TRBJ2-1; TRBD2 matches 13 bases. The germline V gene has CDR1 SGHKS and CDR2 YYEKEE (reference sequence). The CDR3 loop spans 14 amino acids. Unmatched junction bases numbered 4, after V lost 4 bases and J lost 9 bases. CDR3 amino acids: CASSGTSGAGEQFF. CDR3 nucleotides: TGTGCCAGCAGCGGGACTAGCGGGGCAGGTGAGCAGTTCTTC.

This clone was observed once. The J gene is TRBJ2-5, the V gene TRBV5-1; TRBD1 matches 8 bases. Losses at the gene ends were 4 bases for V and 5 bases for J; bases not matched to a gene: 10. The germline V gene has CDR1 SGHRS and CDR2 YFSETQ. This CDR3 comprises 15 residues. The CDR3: CASSAGDRKGETQYF. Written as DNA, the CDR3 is TGCGCCAGCAGCGCAGGGGACAGGAAGGGGGAGACCCAGTACTTC. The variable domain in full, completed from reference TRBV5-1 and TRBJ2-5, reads KAGVTQTPRYLIKTRGQQVTLSCSPISGHRSVSWYQQTPGQGLQFLFEYFSETQRNKGNFPGRFSGRQFSNSRSEMNVSTLELGDSALYLCASSAGDRKGETQYFGPGTRLLVL.

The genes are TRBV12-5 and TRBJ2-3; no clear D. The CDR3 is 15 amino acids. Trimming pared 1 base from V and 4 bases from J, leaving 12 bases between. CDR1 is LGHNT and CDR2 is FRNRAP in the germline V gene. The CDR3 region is CASGLGDTKADTQYF. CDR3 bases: TGTGCTAGTGGTTTGGGCGACACGAAGGCAGATACGCAGTATTTT.

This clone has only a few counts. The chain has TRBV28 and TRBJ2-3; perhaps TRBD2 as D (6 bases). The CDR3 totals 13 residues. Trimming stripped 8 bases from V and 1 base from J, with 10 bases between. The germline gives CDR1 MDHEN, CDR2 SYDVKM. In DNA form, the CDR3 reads TGTGCCAGCGACGGGGAGGGCACAGATACGCAGTATTTT. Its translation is CASDGEGTDTQYF.

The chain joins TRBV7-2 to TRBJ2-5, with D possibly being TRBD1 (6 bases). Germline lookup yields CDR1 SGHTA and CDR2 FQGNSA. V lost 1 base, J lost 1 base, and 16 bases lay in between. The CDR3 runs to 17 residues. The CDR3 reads CASSLGPPRGGQETQYF. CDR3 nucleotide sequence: TGTGCCAGCAGCTTAGGGCCCCCGAGAGGGGGCCAAGAGACCCAGTACTTC.